The clone carrying this TCR beta chain was seen only a few times. Its specificity is not known. What was sequenced were expressed TCRB transcripts, since all of the isolated RNA had been reverse transcribed. Assay: immunoSEQ multiplex PCR; the TCRdb copy retains only in-frame clones and omits some. The table has roughly 170,000 clones, around an eighth seen once; the top ten hold about 0.66%. These data come from a study of beta chain features in type 1 diabetes. Overall study findings and caveats: VDJ junctions sequenced from type 1 diabetes patients showed fewer insertions and more deletions.

The source material was central memory CD4+ T cells from blood. This receptor was taken from a woman aged 18-29 years in good health.

This chain's CDR3 is CAWSVQGETFF. The DNA of the CDR3 is TGTGCCTGGAGTGTACAGGGGGAAACTTTCTTT. The genes are TRBV30 and TRBJ1-1; TRBD1 aligns across 8 bases. The CDR3 covers 11 residues. V was clipped by 0 bases and J by 12 bases; unmatched bases: 3. CDR1 is GTSNPN, CDR2 SVGIG, per germline (reference sequence). The full variable domain, its missing parts supplied by reference TRBV30 and TRBJ1-1, is SQTIHQWPATLVQPVGSPLSLECTVEGTSNPNLYWYRQAAGRGLQLLFYSVGIGQISSEVPQNLSASRPQDRQFILSSKKLLLSDSGFYLCAWSVQGETFFGQGTRLTVV.